The 27 T cell receptor beta chains below come from one sample, sequenced in a study of blood T cells in healthy people across ages. Combining a sample-barcoded 5' primer with a J-beta primer mix, a second PCR ran for 7 to 11 cycles. Using its own MiXCR run on the 5' RACE reads, TCRdb lists one record per CDR3 protein. Counted here are roughly 1.4 million distinct CDR3 sequences, approximately 59% occurring once; the ten biggest clones make up approximately 7%. Sequencing was carried out using blood. The receptors were sampled from a man between 18 and 29 years old in good health.

The chain has TRBV7-6 and TRBJ1-2; D unclear. This CDR3 comprises 16 residues. V lost 4 bases and J lost 5, with 20 bases in between. Germline V gene lookup returns CDR1 SGHVS and CDR2 FNYEAQ. The CDR3 DNA reads as TGTGCCAGCAGCTCCGTGCCTTCGGGCAGTGTGTATGGCTACACCTTC. Its translation is CASSSVPSGSVYGYTF. Using reference TRBV7-6 and TRBJ1-2 for the parts outside the CDR3, the full variable domain is GAGVSQSPRYKVTKRGQDVALRCDPISGHVSLYWYRQALGQGPEFLTYFNYEAQQDKSGLPNDRFSAERPEGSISTLTIQRTEQRDSAMYRCASSSVPSGSVYGYTFGSGTRLTVV.

The chain combines TRBV11-1 with TRBJ2-1, with D possibly called TRBD1 or TRBD2 (5 bases each). Per the germline V gene, CDR1 is SGHAT and CDR2 is FQDESV (reference sequence). The CDR3 covers 14 residues. With 0 bases removed from V and 15 bases from J, the gap between germline ends came to 18 bases. CDR3 protein: CASSLAGVGDPLFF. The CDR3 DNA sequence: TGTGCCAGCAGCTTAGCCGGGGTCGGGGACCCCCTGTTCTTC.

The chain is built from TRBV15 and TRBJ2-5, with 10 bases aligning to TRBD2. With V trimmed by 0 bases and J by 5 bases, 6 bases remained unmatched. The V gene's germline CDR1 is LNHNV and CDR2 YYDKDF (reference sequence). This CDR3 spans 16 amino acids. This CDR3 reads CATSREGLAPRETQYF. The CDR3 nucleotides are TGTGCCACCAGCAGAGAGGGACTAGCGCCCCGCGAGACCCAGTACTTC. Full variable domain (rest looked up from reference TRBV15 and TRBJ2-5): DAMVIQNPRYQVTQFGKPVTLSCSQTLNHNVMYWYQQKSSQAPKLLFHYYDKDFNNEADTPDNFQSRRPNTSFCFLDIRSPGLGDTAMYLCATSREGLAPRETQYFGPGTRLLVL.

The J gene is TRBJ2-1, the V gene TRBV24-1; TRBD1 or TRBD2 may be the D gene (5 bases each). The CDR3 runs to 13 residues. Trimming pared 11 bases from V and 7 bases from J, leaving 17 bases between. Germline V CDR1 and CDR2: KGHDR, SFDVKD. In nucleotides, the CDR3 is TGTGCCAGAGCCGGGGCCCGTTCGAATGAGCAGTTCTTC. This encodes CARAGARSNEQFF.

The chain is built from TRBV7-8 and TRBJ1-4, with 7 nucleotides matching TRBD1. The CDR3 contains 16 residues. V shed 5 bases, J shed 0 bases, and the junction held 6 bases outside the gene matches. CDR1 is SGHVS, CDR2 FQNEAQ, per germline. The CDR3 DNA reads TGTGCCAGCAGCAACAGGGGACGTGCAACTAATGAAAAACTGTTTTTT. It specifies CASSNRGRATNEKLFF.

This chain links TRBV20-1 with TRBJ2-7; 14 nucleotides match TRBD2. Germline assignment: CDR1 DFQATT and CDR2 SNEGSKA (reference sequence). The CDR3 runs to 18 residues. The ends lost 2 bases at V and 3 bases at J; junction bases unmatched: 12. CDR3: CSARMVDEGLAGVYEQYF. The DNA for the CDR3 is TGCAGTGCTAGAATGGTGGACGAGGGACTAGCGGGGGTCTACGAGCAGTACTTC.

V usage is TRBV10-3 and J usage is TRBJ1-6, with TRBD1 identical over 7 bases. The CDR3 has 15 residues. V gave up 5 bases and J gave up 6 bases; unmatched junction bases: 7. The germline V gene encodes CDR1 ENHRY and CDR2 SYGVKD. The CDR3 loop reads CAISRRDSSNSPLHF. The CDR3 DNA reads TGTGCCATCAGTAGACGGGACAGTAGTAATTCACCCCTCCACTTT.

The chain uses TRBV27 and TRBJ2-3; 7 bases map to TRBD1. The CDR3 loop spans 15 amino acids. CDR1 MNHEY and CDR2 SMNVEV come from the germline V gene (reference sequence). V lost 3 bases, J lost 0 bases, and 3 bases stayed unmatched. CDR3 sequence reads: CASSLGTVSTDTQYF. The CDR3 DNA sequence: TGTGCCAGCAGTTTGGGGACAGTAAGCACAGATACGCAGTATTTT.

The chain recombines TRBV6-5 with TRBJ2-6; 9 bases line up with TRBD1. The germline CDR1 and CDR2 sequences are MNHEY and SVGAGI. The CDR3 runs to 18 residues. V dropped 5 bases and J dropped 0; count of bases not matched to a gene: 8. The CDR3 loop is CASSLQGAGSSGANVLTF. In DNA form, the CDR3 reads TGTGCCAGCAGTCTACAGGGGGCCGGATCCTCTGGGGCCAACGTCCTGACTTTC.

Notes on this clonotype: A much bigger clone sits one base away, suggesting this may be a read error. The chain carries TRBV29-1 and TRBJ2-1, with D perhaps TRBD1 (6 bases). The germline V gene encodes CDR1 SQVTM and CDR2 ANQGSEA. This CDR3 has 14 amino acids. CDR3: CSVSGTNQYNKQFF. The CDR3 DNA is TGCAGCGTGTCCGGGACAAATCAATACAATAAGCAGTTCTTC.

This clonotype was observed a handful of times. The chain has TRBV6-5 and TRBJ1-2, with 8 nucleotides matching TRBD1. The CDR3 length is 12 residues. Germline lookup yields CDR1 MNHEY and CDR2 SVGAGI. J gave up 8 bases and V 6 bases, and 5 bases lay outside the gene matches. The DNA of the CDR3 is TGTGCCAGCAGAGGACAGGGAAGGGGCTACACCTTC. It is translated as CASRGQGRGYTF.

V gene TRBV13 combines with J gene TRBJ1-2; weak D call: TRBD1 (6 bases). The V end lost 0 bases, the J end lost 7 bases, and 12 bases lay between the germline ends. Germline V gene lookup returns CDR1 PRHDT and CDR2 FYEKMQ (reference sequence). There are 14 residues in the CDR3. CDR3 in DNA: TGTGCCAGCAGCTTAGGCCTGACAGGCGGTGGCTACACCTTC. Translated, it gives CASSLGLTGGGYTF.

The V call is TRBV12-3 or TRBV12-4, the J call TRBJ2-4; D is possibly TRBD2 (6 bases). CDR3 size: 12 residues. V shed 10 bases and J shed 9 bases, with 16 bases lying between them. The CDR3 sequence: CATRDSGIIQYF. In nucleotides, the CDR3 is TGTGCCACTCGGGACTCCGGGATCATTCAGTACTTC.

The J gene is TRBJ2-1, the V gene TRBV10-3; 7 bases are shared with TRBD2. The CDR3 runs 13 residues. Trimming took 4 bases from V and 3 from J; bases not matched to a gene: 0. The germline gives CDR1 ENHRY, CDR2 SYGVKD. The CDR3 bases are TGTGCCATCAGTGCGGGGGGCTACAATGAGCAGTTCTTC. Its protein product is CAISAGGYNEQFF.

The V call is TRBV18, the J call TRBJ2-7; 8 positions agree with TRBD1. V dropped 3 bases and J dropped 0; count of bases not matched to a gene: 7. This CDR3 has 16 residues. Germline loops: CDR1 KGHSH, CDR2 LQKENI. The CDR3 spells CASSPDRGFFSYEQYF. The CDR3 bases are TGTGCCAGCTCACCCGACAGGGGATTTTTCTCCTACGAGCAGTACTTC.

The genes are TRBV6-6 and TRBJ2-2; TRBD1 might be the D (5 bases). The V gene's germline CDR1 is MNHNY and CDR2 SVGAGI (reference sequence). Trimming shortened V by 0 bases and J by 3 bases, and 11 bases separated the two germline ends. This CDR3 spans 16 amino acids. CDR3 amino acids: CASSYSRVPDTGELFF. The CDR3 DNA reads as TGTGCCAGCAGTTACTCCAGGGTTCCAGACACCGGGGAGCTGTTTTTT.

This clonotype was seen just once. The chain uses TRBV10-3 and TRBJ2-1; D may be TRBD2 (6 bases). The DNA end favors TRBJ2-7, so the J call may be wrong. CDR3 size: 17 residues. The V gene's germline CDR1 is ENHRY and CDR2 SYGVKD. The CDR3 sequence: CAISESSGGDLGNEQYF. The DNA for the CDR3 is TGTGCCATCAGTGAGTCGAGCGGCGGGGACCTCGGGAATGAGCAGTACTTC.

The V gene is TRBV3-1, the J gene TRBJ2-2; 7 nucleotides match TRBD1. The germline V gene encodes CDR1 LGHDT and CDR2 YNNKEL (reference sequence). The CDR3 has 15 residues. Trimming at V came to 5 bases and at J to 7 bases, leaving 10 bases not matched to a gene. CDR3 DNA: TGTGCCAGCAGCTCCCGGGACAGCCCAAGCGGGGAGCTGTTTTTT. It specifies CASSSRDSPSGELFF.

The chain uses TRBV27 and TRBJ1-5, with 9 bases matching TRBD1. V lost 3 bases to trimming and J lost 6 bases; unmatched junction nucleotides: 6. The CDR3 covers 15 residues. CDR1 and CDR2 (germline): MNHEY, SMNVEV (reference sequence). Written as DNA, the CDR3 is TGTGCCAGCAGTTTGGGTACAGGGGGCTCTCAGCCCCAGCATTTT. Its protein is CASSLGTGGSQPQHF.

A few counts support this clonotype. The rearrangement uses TRBV20-1 and TRBJ1-2; D is uncertain. The CDR3 has 13 amino acids. The V end lost 6 bases, the J end lost 5 bases, and 16 bases lay between the germline ends. Germline CDR1 reads DFQATT; CDR2 reads SNEGSKA (reference sequence). DNA of the CDR3: TGCAGTGCGCCCCTTGAGGGCGCGTATGGCTACACCTTC. This gives the protein CSAPLEGAYGYTF.

V gene TRBV6-1 combines with J gene TRBJ2-1; the match to TRBD2 covers 11 bases. The CDR3 length is 17 residues. V was pared by 7 bases and J by 0 bases, with 8 bases of the junction left unmatched. Germline lookup yields CDR1 MNHNS and CDR2 SASEGT. The CDR3 is CASKGSGRANSYNEQFF. The CDR3 bases are TGTGCCAGCAAGGGTAGCGGGAGGGCCAACTCCTACAATGAGCAGTTCTTC.

This clonotype was counted between two and nine times. The chain employs TRBV7-2 and TRBJ2-1; 12 bases are shared with TRBD2. The germline CDR1 and CDR2 sequences are SGHTA and FQGNSA. The CDR3 extends over 16 amino acids. The trim removed 1 base at V and 3 bases at J, leaving 1 base unmatched. CDR3 coding DNA: TGTGCCAGCAGCTTAGGGACTAGCGGGGTCTACAATGAGCAGTTCTTC. It translates to CASSLGTSGVYNEQFF.

This chain joins TRBV5-1 and TRBJ2-3; TRBD1 aligns across 7 bases. Looked up from germline, CDR1 is SGHRS and CDR2 is YFSETQ. The CDR3 length is 14 residues. V lost 6 bases and J lost 3; bases outside the gene matches: 7. CDR3 in amino acids: CASTTGVSTDTQYF. The CDR3 DNA follows: TGCGCCAGCACAACAGGGGTCTCGACAGATACGCAGTATTTT.

V usage is TRBV3-1 and J usage is TRBJ1-1; D possibly corresponds to TRBD1 (6 bases). Trimming shortened V by 5 bases and J by 4 bases, and 17 bases separated the two germline ends. In germline, CDR1 is LGHDT, CDR2 YNNKEL (reference sequence). The length of the CDR3 is 15 residues. The DNA for the CDR3 is TGTGCCAGCAGCTTAACACAGGGTGTGGGCACTGAAGCTTTCTTT. It yields the protein CASSLTQGVGTEAFF.

The chain recombines TRBV27 with TRBJ1-1, with unresolved D. This CDR3 has 17 residues. Germline values: CDR1 MNHEY, CDR2 SMNVEV (reference sequence). Trimming took 2 bases from V and 0 from J, leaving 16 bases between them. In DNA form, the CDR3 reads TGTGCCAGCAGTTTACTTCCGGGGAGGTTCATGAACACTGAAGCTTTCTTT. Amino acids: CASSLLPGRFMNTEAFF.

The rearrangement links TRBV13 to TRBJ2-1, with 8 bases identical to TRBD2. Germline V lookup: CDR1 PRHDT, CDR2 FYEKMQ (reference sequence). CDR3 length: 16 amino acids. The junction had 14 bases not matched to a gene; V was cut back by 4 bases and J by 9 bases. DNA for the CDR3: TGTGCCAGCAGCTCGATCGAATTCGGGGGGGCGAGTGAGCAGTTCTTC. Translation: CASSSIEFGGASEQFF.

The V gene is TRBV27, the J gene TRBJ2-4; unclear D gene. The last part of the DNA fits TRBJ2-7 better; the J call may be wrong. There are 14 residues in the CDR3. CDR1 is MNHEY and CDR2 is SMNVEV in the germline V gene (reference sequence). The CDR3 bases are TGTGCCAGCAGTTTAGTAGGTCACACCTACGAGCAGTACTTC. Its translation is CASSLVGHTYEQYF.